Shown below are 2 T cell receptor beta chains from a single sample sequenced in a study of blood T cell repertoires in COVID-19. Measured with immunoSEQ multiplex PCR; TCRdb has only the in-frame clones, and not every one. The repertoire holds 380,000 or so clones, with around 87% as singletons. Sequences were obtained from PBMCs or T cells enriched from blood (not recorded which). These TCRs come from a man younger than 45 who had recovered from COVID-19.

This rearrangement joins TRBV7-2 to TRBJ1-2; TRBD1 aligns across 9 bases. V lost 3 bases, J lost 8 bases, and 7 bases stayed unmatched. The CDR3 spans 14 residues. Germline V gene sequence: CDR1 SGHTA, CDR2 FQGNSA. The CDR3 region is CASSLNRQGVGYTF. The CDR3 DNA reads TGTGCCAGCAGCTTGAACAGACAGGGGGTAGGCTACACCTTC.

The CDR3 nucleotides are TGTGCCAGCAGTGGTACAGGGTACGGCTACACCTTC. Protein sequence: CASSGTGYGYTF. The chain has TRBV25-1 and TRBJ1-2, with D possibly being TRBD1 (6 bases). V gave up 4 bases and J gave up 8 bases, with 11 bases separating them. Per the germline V gene, CDR1 is MGHDK and CDR2 is SYGVNS. This CDR3 has 12 residues.